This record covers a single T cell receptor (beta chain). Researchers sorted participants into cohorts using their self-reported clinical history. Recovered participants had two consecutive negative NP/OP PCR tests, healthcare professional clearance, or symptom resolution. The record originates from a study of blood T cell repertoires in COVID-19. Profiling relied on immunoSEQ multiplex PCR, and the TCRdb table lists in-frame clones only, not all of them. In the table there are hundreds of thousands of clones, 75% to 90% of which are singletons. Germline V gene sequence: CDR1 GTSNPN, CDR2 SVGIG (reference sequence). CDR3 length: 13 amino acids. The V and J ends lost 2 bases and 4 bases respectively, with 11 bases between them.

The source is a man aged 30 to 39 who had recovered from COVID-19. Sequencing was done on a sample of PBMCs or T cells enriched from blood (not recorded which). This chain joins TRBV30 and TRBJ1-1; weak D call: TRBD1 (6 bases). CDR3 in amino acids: CAWSRTGSTEAFF. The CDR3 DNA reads TGTGCCTGGAGTCGAACAGGGAGCACTGAAGCTTTCTTT. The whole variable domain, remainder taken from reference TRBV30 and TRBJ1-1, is SQTIHQWPATLVQPVGSPLSLECTVEGTSNPNLYWYRQAAGRGLQLLFYSVGIGQISSEVPQNLSASRPQDRQFILSSKKLLLSDSGFYLCAWSRTGSTEAFFGQGTRLTVV.